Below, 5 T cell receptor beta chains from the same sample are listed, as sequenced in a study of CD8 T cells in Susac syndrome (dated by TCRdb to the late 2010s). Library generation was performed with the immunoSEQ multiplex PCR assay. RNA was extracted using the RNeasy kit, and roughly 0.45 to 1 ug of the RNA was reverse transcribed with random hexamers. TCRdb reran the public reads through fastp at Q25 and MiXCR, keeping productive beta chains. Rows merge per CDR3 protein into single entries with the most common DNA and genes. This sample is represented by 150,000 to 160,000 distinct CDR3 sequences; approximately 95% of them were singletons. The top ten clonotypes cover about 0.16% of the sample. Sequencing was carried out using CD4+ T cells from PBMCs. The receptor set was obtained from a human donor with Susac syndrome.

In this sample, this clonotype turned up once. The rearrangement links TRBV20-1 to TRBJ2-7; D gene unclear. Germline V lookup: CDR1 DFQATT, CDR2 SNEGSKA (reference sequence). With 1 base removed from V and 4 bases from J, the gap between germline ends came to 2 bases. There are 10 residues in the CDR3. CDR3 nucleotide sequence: TGCAGTGCTAGAGGGTACGAGCAGTACTTC. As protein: CSARGYEQYF.

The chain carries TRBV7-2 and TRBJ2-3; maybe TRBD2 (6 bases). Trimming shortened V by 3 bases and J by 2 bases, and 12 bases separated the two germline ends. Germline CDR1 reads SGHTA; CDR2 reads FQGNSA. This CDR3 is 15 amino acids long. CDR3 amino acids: CASSFRRELTDTQYF. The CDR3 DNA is TGTGCCAGCAGCTTTAGGAGGGAGCTCACAGATACGCAGTATTTT.

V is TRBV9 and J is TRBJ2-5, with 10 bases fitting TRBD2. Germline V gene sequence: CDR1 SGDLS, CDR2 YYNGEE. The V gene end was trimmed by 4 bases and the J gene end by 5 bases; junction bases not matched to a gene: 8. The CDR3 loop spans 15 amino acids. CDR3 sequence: CASSFAAGGTETQYF. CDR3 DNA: TGTGCCAGCAGCTTCGCAGCGGGGGGGACGGAGACCCAGTACTTC.

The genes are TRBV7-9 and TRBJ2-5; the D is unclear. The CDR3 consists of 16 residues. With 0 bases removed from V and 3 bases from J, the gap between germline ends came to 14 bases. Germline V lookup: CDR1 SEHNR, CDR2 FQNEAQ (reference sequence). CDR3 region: CASSLAAGIGKETQYF. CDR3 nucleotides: TGTGCCAGCAGCTTAGCTGCTGGTATCGGAAAAGAGACCCAGTACTTC.

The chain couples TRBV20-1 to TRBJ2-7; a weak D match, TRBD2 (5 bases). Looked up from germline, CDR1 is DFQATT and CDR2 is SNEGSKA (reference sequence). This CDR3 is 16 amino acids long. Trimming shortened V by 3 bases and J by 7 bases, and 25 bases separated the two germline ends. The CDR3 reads CSAREVYDLLGGEQYF. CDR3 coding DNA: TGCAGTGCTAGGGAAGTATACGACCTCTTGGGCGGGGAGCAGTACTTC.